The clone carrying this T cell receptor beta chain was observed a handful of times. Its antigen remains unidentified. These data originate in a study of T-cell memory formation after mild COVID-19. Notes on the study in general: Memory from before infection featured some responding clones, which suggests cross-reactive memory joined. Proof of SARS-CoV-2 specificity was absent for the second-wave clones that crested on day 37.

This CDR3 region has 16 residues. Germline V lookup: CDR1 SGHTA, CDR2 FQGNSA. Trimming stripped 3 bases from V and 2 bases from J, with 15 bases between. Constant-segment-primed 5'RACE gave TCR alpha and TCR beta cDNA libraries with sample barcodes and UMIs. From the 5' RACE reads, TCRdb called clonotypes with MiXCR, one entry per CDR3 protein. The repertoire consists of about 160,000 distinct CDR3 sequences, with roughly a third occurring once and the leading ten covering 9.5% to 15%. The sequence came from an adult woman who had mild COVID-19 (a few samples of this study predate the infection). Cell type and time point are not known. The chain carries TRBV7-2 and TRBJ2-3; D gene unclear. The sample taken for sequencing was PBMCs or a T cell subset sorted from them (not recorded which). CDR3: CASSFTRLLLTDTQYF. DNA for the CDR3: TGTGCCAGCAGCTTTACGCGTCTCCTCCTCACAGATACGCAGTATTTT.